Listed below are T cell receptor beta chains from one sample, sequenced in a study of technical replicates of blood from a few donors. Data came from immunoSEQ multiplex PCR; TCRdb stores just in-frame clones and leaves some out. The sample has roughly 76,000 clones, 94% seen once. Input material: T cells isolated from PBMCs. All receptors derive from a human donor in good health. Both conserved end residues are part of each CDR3. A D gene is named only where the DNA matches it firmly. Clone size is not always given. Where it is, it says once, few, many or a class for expanded clones.

clone size	V gene	D gene	J gene	CDR3 protein	CDR3 DNA
.	TRBV29-1	TRBD1	TRBJ2-7	CSVITTGAKDEQYF	TGCAGCGTTATAACGACAGGGGCGAAAGACGAGCAGTACTTC
.	TRBV4-1	.	TRBJ2-3	CASSQFEGGTDTQYF	TGCGCCAGCAGCCAATTTGAGGGGGGGACAGATACGCAGTATTTT
.	TRBV5-6	TRBD2	TRBJ2-7	CASSLGGGSYEQYF	TGTGCCAGCAGCTTGGGGGGGGGTTCCTACGAGCAGTACTTC
.	TRBV12-2	.	TRBJ1-2	CASRSGQLRYGYTF	TGTGCAAGTCGCTCCGGACAGCTCCGTTATGGCTACACCTTC
.	TRBV7-2	.	TRBJ1-5	CASSLTGPSNQPQHF	TGTGCCAGCAGTTTAACAGGTCCTAGCAATCAGCCCCAGCATTTT
.	TRBV2	.	TRBJ2-5	CASSLTSPQETQYF	TGTGCCAGCAGTTTGACATCTCCACAAGAGACCCAGTACTTC
.	TRBV11-2	TRBD2	TRBJ2-1	CASSLNVGLAGSDEQFF	TGTGCCAGCAGCTTGAATGTTGGACTAGCGGGATCAGATGAGCAGTTCTTC
.	TRBV9	.	TRBJ2-7	CASSVGDSYEQYF	TGTGCCAGCTCCGTGGGAGACTCCTACGAGCAGTACTTC
.	TRBV7-2	TRBD2	TRBJ2-7	CASSQSGTTSYEQYF	TGTGCCAGCAGCCAAAGCGGGACTACGTCCTACGAGCAGTACTTC
.	TRBV30	.	TRBJ2-7	CAWRNTASGEQYF	TGTGCCTGGCGTAATACTGCATCGGGTGAGCAGTACTTC
.	TRBV5-8	.	TRBJ1-3	CASSLVTSGNTIYF	TGTGCCAGCAGCTTGGTTACATCTGGAAACACCATATATTTT
.	TRBV6-1	TRBD1	TRBJ2-7	CASSGGQGPSYEQYF	TGTGCCAGCAGTGGGGGACAGGGACCCTCCTACGAGCAGTACTTC
.	TRBV27	TRBD1	TRBJ2-1	CASSSPTGGNEQFF	TGTGCCAGCAGTTCCCCGACAGGGGGCAATGAGCAGTTCTTC
.	TRBV6-5	.	TRBJ2-2	CASSLSSTGELFF	TGTGCCAGCAGTTTGAGTTCAACCGGGGAGCTGTTTTTT
.	TRBV4-1	TRBD1	TRBJ2-1	CASSPPAPIRDRGTDEQFF	TGCGCCAGCAGCCCCCCCGCGCCTATCCGGGACAGGGGCACCGATGAGCAGTTCTTC
.	TRBV6-1	.	TRBJ1-1	CASNPGLLHTEAFF	TGTGCCAGCAATCCGGGACTTCTGCACACTGAAGCTTTCTTT
.	TRBV20-1	.	TRBJ2-7	CSARVGHEQYF	TGCAGTGCTAGGGTGGGCCACGAGCAGTACTTC
.	TRBV19	.	TRBJ2-7	CASSPTGGYEQYF	TGTGCCAGTTCCCCGACAGGTGGATACGAGCAGTACTTC
.	TRBV5-1	.	TRBJ1-4	CASSSRGVTNEKLFF	TGCGCCAGCAGCTCCAGGGGTGTAACTAATGAAAAACTGTTTTTT
.	TRBV11-1	TRBD2	TRBJ2-4	CASSLALAATKNIQYF	TGTGCCAGCAGCTTAGCTCTAGCGGCAACCAAAAACATTCAGTACTTC
.	TRBV28	.	TRBJ1-1	CASSLLSTDRSVEAFF	TGTGCCAGCAGTTTACTATCTACCGACAGAAGTGTTGAAGCTTTCTTT
.	TRBV5-1	.	TRBJ1-1	CASSLGLVGTEAFF	TGCGCCAGCAGCTTGGGTTTGGTCGGCACTGAAGCTTTCTTT
.	TRBV6-1	TRBD1	TRBJ2-7	CASSEVLGTGDHEQYF	TGTGCCAGCAGTGAAGTTTTGGGGACAGGGGACCACGAGCAGTACTTC
.	TRBV29-1	TRBD2	TRBJ2-7	CSVTSGIAREQYF	TGCAGCGTTACTAGCGGGATCGCTCGGGAGCAGTACTTC
.	TRBV21-1	.	TRBJ2-5	CASFRGTGETQYF	TGTGCCAGCTTCCGGGGTACGGGAGAGACCCAGTACTTC
.	TRBV18	TRBD2	TRBJ2-7	CASSPPGLAGVYEQYF	TGTGCCAGCTCGCCCCCGGGACTAGCGGGAGTCTACGAGCAGTACTTC
.	TRBV5-4	.	TRBJ2-3	CASSSFLQGDTQYF	TGTGCCAGCAGCTCCTTCCTTCAGGGAGATACGCAGTATTTT
.	TRBV30	.	TRBJ1-2	CAWSARLNYGYTF	TGTGCCTGGAGTGCCAGGCTTAACTATGGCTACACCTTC
.	TRBV5-1	.	TRBJ2-3	CASFRGAGSDTQYF	TGCGCCAGCTTTCGTGGGGCCGGCTCAGATACGCAGTATTTT
once	TRBV5-1	TRBD1	TRBJ2-7	CASSSRTGAYEQYF	TGCGCCAGCAGCTCGAGGACAGGGGCCTACGAGCAGTACTTC
.	TRBV20-1	.	TRBJ2-5	CSARRGETQYF	TGCAGTGCTAGAAGGGGAGAGACCCAGTACTTC
.	TRBV9	TRBD1	TRBJ1-4	CASATGTGYEKLFF	TGTGCCAGCGCGACCGGGACAGGGTATGAAAAACTGTTTTTT
.	TRBV5-1	.	TRBJ2-7	CASSLGDYEQYF	TGCGCCAGCAGCTTGGGAGACTACGAGCAGTACTTC
once	TRBV7-3	.	TRBJ1-3	CASSLSSGSGNTIYF	TGTGCCAGCAGCTTAAGTTCGGGCTCTGGAAACACCATATATTTT
.	TRBV19	TRBD1	TRBJ1-2	CASTPNRGDRENYGYTF	TGTGCCAGTACCCCTAATCGAGGGGACAGGGAAAACTATGGCTACACCTTC
.	TRBV27	.	TRBJ2-2	CASSSGGTGELFF	TGTGCCAGCAGTTCCGGGGGTACCGGGGAGCTGTTTTTT
once	TRBV13	TRBD1	TRBJ1-2	CASSPTGGTSYTF	TGTGCCAGCAGCCCGACAGGGGGCACGAGCTACACCTTC
.	TRBV7-9	.	TRBJ1-3	CASSFGEGISGNTIYF	TGTGCCAGCAGCTTCGGGGAGGGGATCTCTGGAAACACCATATATTTT
.	TRBV30	.	TRBJ1-4	CAWGRSTATNEKLFF	TGTGCCTGGGGGCGTTCGACCGCAACTAATGAAAAACTGTTTTTT
.	TRBV11-2	.	TRBJ2-2	CASSARSVNTGELFF	TGTGCCAGCAGCGCAAGGAGTGTGAACACCGGGGAGCTGTTTTTT
.	TRBV6-1	TRBD2	TRBJ2-1	CASSELLALENEQFF	TGTGCCAGCAGTGAGTTACTAGCGTTAGAGAATGAGCAGTTCTTC
.	TRBV4-1	TRBD2	TRBJ2-1	CASSQSSGLRSYNEQFF	TGCGCCAGCAGCCAATCTAGCGGATTACGCTCCTACAATGAGCAGTTCTTC
.	TRBV10-3	TRBD2	TRBJ2-3	CAISGGLAGGSDTQYF	TGTGCCATCAGCGGTGGACTAGCGGGAGGGTCAGATACGCAGTATTTT
.	TRBV2	TRBD1	TRBJ1-3	CASTDRVGNTIYF	TGTGCCAGCACAGACAGGGTGGGAAACACCATATATTTT
.	TRBV2	.	TRBJ1-1	CASKDRPEAFF	TGTGCCAGTAAGGACAGACCTGAAGCTTTCTTT
.	TRBV5-4	TRBD2	TRBJ2-2	CASRSGTSGYTGELFF	TGTGCCAGCAGGAGCGGGACTAGCGGATACACCGGGGAGCTGTTTTTT
few	TRBV5-1	.	TRBJ1-1	CASRGPGPHNTEAFF	TGCGCCAGCAGGGGGCCAGGGCCGCACAACACTGAAGCTTTCTTT
.	TRBV6-4	.	TRBJ2-7	CATPDEQYF	TGTGCCACGCCGGACGAGCAGTACTTC
.	TRBV6-6	TRBD1	TRBJ1-5	CASSSRGTGTNQPQHF	TGTGCCAGCAGTTCAAGGGGGACAGGGACAAATCAGCCCCAGCATTTT
.	TRBV7-2	.	TRBJ2-3	CASSSPLVAAPPYF	TGTGCCAGCAGCTCCCCGCTCGTAGCGGCCCCCCCGTATTTT
.	TRBV18	TRBD1	TRBJ1-1	CASFPDRASMSEAFF	TGTGCCAGCTTCCCCGACAGGGCCTCTATGTCTGAAGCTTTCTTT
.	TRBV7-9	.	TRBJ1-5	CASSLSAGIGQPQHF	TGTGCCAGCAGCTTATCGGCAGGGATCGGCCAGCCCCAGCATTTT
.	TRBV28	TRBD1	TRBJ2-7	CASTVTGGSSSREQYF	TGTGCCAGCACCGTGACAGGGGGCTCGTCGAGCCGCGAGCAGTACTTC
.	TRBV6-1	.	TRBJ1-3	CASSEFSSGKGNTIYF	TGTGCCAGCAGTGAGTTCTCATCAGGGAAGGGAAACACCATATATTTT